A selection of T cell receptor beta chains follows, all from one sample in a study of cytomegalovirus exposure and HLA in healthy donors. Clones were sequenced by immunoSEQ multiplex PCR, and TCRdb holds only the in-frame ones, with some missing. The data show about 150,000 clones, with just under 80% seen just once and 4.8% held by the top ten. The sequencing input was PBMCs. The receptors were sampled from a young man in good health. CDR3s include the opening cysteine and the closing phenylalanine or tryptophan. The D gene is left open where the match is weak. Size is stated for part of the rows, as once, few or many counts, or as a class when the clone is expanded.

D: NA; size: few; J: TRBJ1-5; V: TRBV27; CDR3: CASSPSYVGNQPQHF; DNA: TGTGCCAGCAGTCCGTCGTATGTCGGCAATCAGCCCCAGCATTTT
D: TRBD2; size: NA; J: TRBJ2-7; V: TRBV5-1; CDR3: CASSQGTSSVEQYF; DNA: TGCGCCAGCAGCCAGGGGACTAGTTCTGTCGAGCAGTACTTC
D: TRBD1; size: few; J: TRBJ1-3; V: TRBV5-8; CDR3: CASHPGQGGNTIYF; DNA: TGTGCCAGCCATCCGGGACAGGGTGGAAACACCATATATTTT
D: TRBD2; size: NA; J: TRBJ2-1; V: TRBV4-1; CDR3: CASSYSGSSYNEQFF; DNA: TGCGCCAGCAGTTATAGCGGGAGCTCCTACAATGAGCAGTTCTTC
D: NA; size: NA; J: TRBJ2-1; V: TRBV7-9; CDR3: CASSLADSNNEQFF; DNA: TGTGCCAGCAGCTTAGCGGACAGTAACAATGAGCAGTTCTTC
D: NA; size: NA; J: TRBJ2-2; V: TRBV29-1; CDR3: CSVVLLSAGELFF; DNA: TGCAGCGTTGTTTTACTCTCCGCCGGGGAGCTGTTTTTT
D: TRBD2; size: NA; J: TRBJ2-1; V: TRBV30; CDR3: CARGTSGSFSNEQFF; DNA: TGTGCCCGTGGGACTAGCGGGAGCTTTAGCAATGAGCAGTTCTTC
D: TRBD2; size: once; J: TRBJ2-5; V: TRBV20-1; CDR3: CSSGGGETQYF; DNA: TGCAGTTCGGGAGGAGGGGAGACCCAGTACTTC
D: TRBD2; size: NA; J: TRBJ2-5; V: TRBV11-1; CDR3: CASSLSGRRSRAETQYF; DNA: TGTGCCAGCAGCTTAAGCGGGAGGCGATCCCGGGCAGAGACCCAGTACTTC
D: TRBD2; size: few; J: TRBJ2-6; V: TRBV6-4; CDR3: CASSVGGTGANVLTF; DNA: TGTGCCAGCAGTGTGGGGGGGACCGGGGCCAACGTCCTGACTTTC
D: TRBD1; size: NA; J: TRBJ2-7; V: TRBV14; CDR3: CASSRGHGVLSYEQYF; DNA: TGTGCCAGCAGCAGGGGGCACGGAGTTCTCTCCTACGAGCAGTACTTC
D: TRBD1; size: NA; J: TRBJ1-5; V: TRBV5-5; CDR3: CASSGGQGGQPQHF; DNA: TGTGCCAGCAGCGGGGGACAGGGCGGTCAGCCCCAGCATTTT
D: NA; size: once; J: TRBJ2-7; V: TRBV5-1; CDR3: CASSLGSGPKNYEQYF; DNA: TGCGCCAGCAGCTTGGGATCTGGTCCTAAAAACTACGAGCAGTACTTC
D: TRBD2; size: NA; J: TRBJ2-3; V: TRBV19; CDR3: CASSTPGTSGSPTDTQYF; DNA: TGTGCCAGTAGTACCCCGGGGACTAGCGGGAGCCCCACAGATACGCAGTATTTT
D: TRBD1; size: once; J: TRBJ2-2; V: TRBV5-1; CDR3: CASSLGTGLNTGELFF; DNA: TGCGCCAGCAGCTTGGGGACAGGGCTGAACACCGGGGAGCTGTTTTTT
D: TRBD2; size: NA; J: TRBJ2-5; V: TRBV7-2; CDR3: CASSLDASGIGETQYF; DNA: TGTGCCAGCAGCTTAGATGCTAGCGGGATAGGCGAGACCCAGTACTTC
D: TRBD1; size: NA; J: TRBJ1-6; V: TRBV28; CDR3: CASSLEGQGFWSPLHF; DNA: TGTGCCAGCAGTTTAGAGGGACAGGGCTTTTGGTCACCCCTCCACTTT
D: NA; size: NA; J: TRBJ1-1; V: TRBV19; CDR3: CASSMLLSNTEAFF; DNA: TGTGCCAGTAGTATGCTACTCTCGAACACTGAAGCTTTCTTT
D: TRBD1; size: NA; J: TRBJ2-6; V: TRBV14; CDR3: CASSLGQGRAGANVLTF; DNA: TGTGCCAGCAGCCTGGGACAGGGGAGAGCTGGGGCCAACGTCCTGACTTTC
D: TRBD1; size: NA; J: TRBJ1-5; V: TRBV7-2; CDR3: CASSQQGAAQPQHF; DNA: TGTGCCAGCAGCCAACAGGGGGCGGCTCAGCCCCAGCATTTT
D: TRBD1; size: few; J: TRBJ1-1; V: TRBV29-1; CDR3: CSVQGGQNTEAFF; DNA: TGCAGCGTTCAGGGGGGTCAAAACACTGAAGCTTTCTTT
D: NA; size: once; J: TRBJ2-7; V: TRBV11-2; CDR3: CASSLDHRTYEQYF; DNA: TGTGCCAGCAGCTTAGATCACAGAACCTACGAGCAGTACTTC
D: NA; size: few; J: TRBJ2-7; V: TRBV7-9; CDR3: CASSGADTRNEQYF; DNA: TGTGCCAGCAGCGGCGCGGACACTCGTAACGAGCAGTACTTC